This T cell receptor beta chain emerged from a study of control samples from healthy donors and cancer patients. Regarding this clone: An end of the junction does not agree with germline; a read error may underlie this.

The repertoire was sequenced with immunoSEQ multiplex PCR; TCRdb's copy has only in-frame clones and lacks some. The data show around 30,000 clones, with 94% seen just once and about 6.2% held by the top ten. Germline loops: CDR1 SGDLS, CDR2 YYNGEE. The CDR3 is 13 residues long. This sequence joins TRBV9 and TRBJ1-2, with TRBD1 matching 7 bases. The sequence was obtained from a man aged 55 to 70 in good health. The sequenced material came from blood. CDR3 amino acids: CASSVWDSAPKGF. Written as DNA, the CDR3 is TGTGCCAGCAGCGTATGGGACAGCGCACCGAAGGGGTTC.